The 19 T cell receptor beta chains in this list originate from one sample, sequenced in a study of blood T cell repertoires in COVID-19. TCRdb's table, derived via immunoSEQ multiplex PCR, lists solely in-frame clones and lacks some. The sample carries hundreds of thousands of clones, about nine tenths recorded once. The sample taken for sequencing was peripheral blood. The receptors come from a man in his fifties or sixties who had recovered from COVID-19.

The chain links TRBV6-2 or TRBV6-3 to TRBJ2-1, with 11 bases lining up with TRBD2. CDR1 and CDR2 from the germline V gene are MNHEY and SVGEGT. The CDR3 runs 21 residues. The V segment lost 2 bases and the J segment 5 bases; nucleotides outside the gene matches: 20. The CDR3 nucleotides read TGTGCCAGCAGTTACGGGGCTACTGAGACTAGCGGGACAAAGGCCCACAATGAGCAGTTCTTC. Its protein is CASSYGATETSGTKAHNEQFF.

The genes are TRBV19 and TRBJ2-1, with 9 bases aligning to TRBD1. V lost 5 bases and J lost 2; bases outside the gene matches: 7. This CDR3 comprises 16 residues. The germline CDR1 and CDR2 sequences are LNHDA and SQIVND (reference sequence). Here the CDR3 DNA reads TGTGCCAGTAGTTCCTCCGGGACAGGGACCTACAATGAGCAGTTCTTC. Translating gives CASSSSGTGTYNEQFF.

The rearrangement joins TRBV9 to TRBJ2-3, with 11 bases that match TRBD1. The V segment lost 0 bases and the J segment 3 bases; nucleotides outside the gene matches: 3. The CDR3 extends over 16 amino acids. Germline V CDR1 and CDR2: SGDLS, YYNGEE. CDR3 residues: CASSVGDRGTTDTQYF. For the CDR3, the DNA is TGTGCCAGCAGCGTAGGGGACAGGGGGACGACAGATACGCAGTATTTT.

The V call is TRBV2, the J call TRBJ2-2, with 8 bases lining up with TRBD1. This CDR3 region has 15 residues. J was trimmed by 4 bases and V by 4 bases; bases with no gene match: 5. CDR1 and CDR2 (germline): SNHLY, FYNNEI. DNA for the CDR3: TGTGCCAGCAGTGTCCAGGGGGCGGGCACCGGGGAGCTGTTTTTT. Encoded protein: CASSVQGAGTGELFF.

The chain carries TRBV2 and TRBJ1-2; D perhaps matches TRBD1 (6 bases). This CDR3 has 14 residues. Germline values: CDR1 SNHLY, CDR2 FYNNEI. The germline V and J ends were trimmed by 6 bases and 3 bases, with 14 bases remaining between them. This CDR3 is CASRVTGLDYGYTF. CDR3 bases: TGTGCCAGCAGGGTTACAGGGTTGGACTATGGCTACACCTTC. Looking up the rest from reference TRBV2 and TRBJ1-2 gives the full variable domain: EPEVTQTPSHQVTQMGQEVILRCVPISNHLYFYWYRQILGQKVEFLVSFYNNEISEKSEIFDDQFSVERPDGSNFTLKIRSTKLEDSAMYFCASRVTGLDYGYTFGSGTRLTVV.

CDR3 nucleotides: TGTGCCACCAGTGCCCCCCGGTCGGGAAGCACAGATACGCAGTATTTT. Translation gives CATSAPRSGSTDTQYF. This chain connects TRBV24-1 to TRBJ2-3; weak D call: TRBD2 (5 bases). Trimming left V 5 bases short and J 0 bases short, with 14 bases between. CDR3 size: 16 residues. Germline V gene data show CDR1 as KGHDR and CDR2 as SFDVKD.

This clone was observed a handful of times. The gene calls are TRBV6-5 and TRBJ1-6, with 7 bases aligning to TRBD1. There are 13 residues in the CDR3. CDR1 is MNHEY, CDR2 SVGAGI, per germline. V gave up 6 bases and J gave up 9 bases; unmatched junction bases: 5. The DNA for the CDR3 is TGTGCCAGCAGGGCAGGGGGTGTTTCACCCCTCCACTTT. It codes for CASRAGGVSPLHF.

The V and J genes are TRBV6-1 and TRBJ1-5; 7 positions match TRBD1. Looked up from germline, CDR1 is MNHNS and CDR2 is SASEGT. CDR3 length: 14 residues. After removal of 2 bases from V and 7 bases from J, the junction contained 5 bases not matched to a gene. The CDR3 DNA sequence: TGTGCCAGCAGTGAACCGACAGGGCAGCAGCCCCAGCATTTT. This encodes CASSEPTGQQPQHF.

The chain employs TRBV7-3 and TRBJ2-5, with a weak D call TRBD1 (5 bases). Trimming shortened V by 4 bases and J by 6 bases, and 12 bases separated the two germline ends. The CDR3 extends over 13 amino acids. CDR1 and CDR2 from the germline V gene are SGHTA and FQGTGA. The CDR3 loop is CASSSQRGKTQYF. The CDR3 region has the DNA TGTGCCAGCAGCTCACAAAGGGGAAAGACCCAGTACTTC.

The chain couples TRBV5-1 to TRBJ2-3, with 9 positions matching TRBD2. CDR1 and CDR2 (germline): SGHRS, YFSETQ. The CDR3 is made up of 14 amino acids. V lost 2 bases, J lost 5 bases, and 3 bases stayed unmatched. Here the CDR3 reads CASSFSGSGDTQYF. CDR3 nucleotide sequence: TGCGCCAGCAGCTTTAGCGGGAGTGGAGATACGCAGTATTTT.

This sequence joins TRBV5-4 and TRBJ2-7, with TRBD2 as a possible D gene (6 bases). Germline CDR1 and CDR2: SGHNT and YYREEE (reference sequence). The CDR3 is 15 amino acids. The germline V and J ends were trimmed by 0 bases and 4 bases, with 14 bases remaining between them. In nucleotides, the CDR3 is TGTGCCAGCAGCTTGGGTGGGGGGAAGACTTACGAGCAGTACTTC. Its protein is CASSLGGGKTYEQYF. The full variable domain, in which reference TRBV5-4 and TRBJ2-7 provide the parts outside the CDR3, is ETGVTQSPTHLIKTRGQQVTLRCSSQSGHNTVSWYQQALGQGPQFIFQYYREEENGRGNFPPRFSGLQFPNYSSELNVNALELDDSALYLCASSLGGGKTYEQYFGPGTRLTVT.

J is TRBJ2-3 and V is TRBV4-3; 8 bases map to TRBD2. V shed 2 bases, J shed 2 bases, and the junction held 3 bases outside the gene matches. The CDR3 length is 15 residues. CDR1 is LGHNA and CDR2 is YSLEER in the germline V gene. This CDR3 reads CASSQTSGYTDTQYF. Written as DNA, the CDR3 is TGCGCCAGCAGCCAAACTAGCGGCTACACAGATACGCAGTATTTT.

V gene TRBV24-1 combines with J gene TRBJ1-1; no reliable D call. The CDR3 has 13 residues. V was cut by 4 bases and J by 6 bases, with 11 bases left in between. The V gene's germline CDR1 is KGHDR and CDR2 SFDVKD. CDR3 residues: CATSDRGYAEAFF. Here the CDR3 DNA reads TGTGCCACCAGTGACAGAGGTTACGCTGAAGCTTTCTTT.

CDR3 in DNA: TGTGCCAGCAGTCCCGGCGGAGCCTCCTACAATGAGCAGTTCTTC. Translated: CASSPGGASYNEQFF. The V and J genes are TRBV28 and TRBJ2-1; D ambiguous. Trimming took 5 bases from V and 0 from J, leaving 11 bases between them. This CDR3 contains 15 residues. Germline CDR1 and CDR2: MDHEN and SYDVKM.

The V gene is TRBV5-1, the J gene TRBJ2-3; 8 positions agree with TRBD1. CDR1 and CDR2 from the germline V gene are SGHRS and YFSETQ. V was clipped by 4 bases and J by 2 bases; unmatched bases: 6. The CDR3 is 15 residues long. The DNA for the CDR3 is TGCGCCAGCAGCCTAAGGGACAGGTACACAGATACGCAGTATTTT. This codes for CASSLRDRYTDTQYF.

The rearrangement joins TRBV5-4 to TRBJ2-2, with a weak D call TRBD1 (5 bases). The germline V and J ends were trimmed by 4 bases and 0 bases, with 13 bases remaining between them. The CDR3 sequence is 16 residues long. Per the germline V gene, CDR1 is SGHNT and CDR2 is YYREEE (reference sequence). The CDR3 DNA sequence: TGTGCCAGCAGCGCCAGGGTTGGGACGAACACCGGGGAGCTGTTTTTT. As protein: CASSARVGTNTGELFF.

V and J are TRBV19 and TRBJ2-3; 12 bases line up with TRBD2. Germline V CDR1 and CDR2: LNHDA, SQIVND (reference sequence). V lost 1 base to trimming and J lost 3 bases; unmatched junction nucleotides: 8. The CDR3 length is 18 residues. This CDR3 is CASSIGSLAGGKTDTQYF. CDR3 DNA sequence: TGTGCCAGTAGTATAGGATCGCTAGCGGGGGGGAAGACAGATACGCAGTATTTT.

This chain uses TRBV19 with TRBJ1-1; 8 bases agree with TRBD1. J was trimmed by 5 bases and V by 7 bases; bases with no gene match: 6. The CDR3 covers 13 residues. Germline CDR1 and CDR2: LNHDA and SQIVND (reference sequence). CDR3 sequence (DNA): TGTGCCAGTACCGCAGACAGGGGAACTGAAGCTTTCTTT. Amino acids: CASTADRGTEAFF.

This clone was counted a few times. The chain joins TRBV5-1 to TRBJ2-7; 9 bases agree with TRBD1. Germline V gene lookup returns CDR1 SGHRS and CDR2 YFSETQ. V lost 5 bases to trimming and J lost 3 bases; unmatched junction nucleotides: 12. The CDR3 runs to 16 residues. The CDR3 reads CASRTGQGTNFYEQYF. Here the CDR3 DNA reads TGCGCCAGCAGGACAGGACAGGGGACAAACTTCTACGAGCAGTACTTC.